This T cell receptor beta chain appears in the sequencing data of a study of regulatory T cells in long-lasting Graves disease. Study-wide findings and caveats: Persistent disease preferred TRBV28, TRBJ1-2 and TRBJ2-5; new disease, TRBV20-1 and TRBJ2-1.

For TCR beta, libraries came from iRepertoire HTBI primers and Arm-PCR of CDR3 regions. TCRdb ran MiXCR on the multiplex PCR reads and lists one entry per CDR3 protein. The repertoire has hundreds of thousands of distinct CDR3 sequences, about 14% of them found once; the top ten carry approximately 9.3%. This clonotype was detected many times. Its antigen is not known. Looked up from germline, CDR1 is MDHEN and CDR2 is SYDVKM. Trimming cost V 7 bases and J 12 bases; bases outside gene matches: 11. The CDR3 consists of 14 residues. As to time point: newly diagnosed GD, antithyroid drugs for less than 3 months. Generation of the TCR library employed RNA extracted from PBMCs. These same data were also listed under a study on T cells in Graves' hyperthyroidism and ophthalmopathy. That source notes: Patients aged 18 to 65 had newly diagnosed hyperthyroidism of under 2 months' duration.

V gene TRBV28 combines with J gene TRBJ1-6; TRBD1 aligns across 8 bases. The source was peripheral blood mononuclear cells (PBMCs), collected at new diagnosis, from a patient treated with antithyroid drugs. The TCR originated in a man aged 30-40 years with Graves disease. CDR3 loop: CASTTIRGRGPLHF. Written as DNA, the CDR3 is TGTGCCAGCACCACAATCAGGGGGCGAGGACCCCTCCACTTT.